Listed below are T cell receptor beta chains from one sample, sequenced in a study of blood T cell repertoires in COVID-19. TCRdb's table, derived via immunoSEQ multiplex PCR, lists solely in-frame clones and lacks some. The repertoire includes approximately 100,000 clones, over 80% of them detected once, and about 18% sits in the top ten. The sample comprised peripheral blood. The origin of the receptors is a woman aged 60-70 years with acute or convalescent COVID-19. Each CDR3 is given with its conserved first and last residue. D genes are given only for firm matches. Expanded clones are given a class, and other clones once, few, many or no size at all.

>TRBJ1-2|-|-|TRBV5-1
TGCGCCAGCAGCTTGGGGGACATAGATGGCTACACCTTC
CASSLGDIDGYTF
>TRBJ2-3|-|-|TRBV30
TGTGCCTGGACCGGGGACACAGATACGCAGTATTTT
CAWTGDTDTQYF
>TRBJ2-7|TRBD2|-|TRBV27
TGTGCCAGCAGTTTACTGGCGGGAGGGCCCTACGAGCAGTACTTC
CASSLLAGGPYEQYF
>TRBJ1-1|-|-|TRBV28
TGTGCCAGCAGACGACAGTTGAACACTGAAGCTTTCTTT
CASRRQLNTEAFF
>TRBJ1-1|-|-|TRBV9
TGTGCCAGCAGCCCACCGCGGGGGATAGCTTTCTTT
CASSPPRGIAFF
>TRBJ1-2|TRBD1|once|TRBV5-5
TGTGCCAGCAGCTTGGGTGGACAGGGTGTTAACTATGGCTACACCTTC
CASSLGGQGVNYGYTF
>TRBJ1-4|-|few|TRBV7-2
TGTGCCAGCAGCTTCCGCGGAGATAATGAAAAACTGTTTTTT
CASSFRGDNEKLFF
>TRBJ1-1|-|-|TRBV9
TGTGCCAGCAGCGTAGGGGCTGAGATGAACACTGAAGCTTTCTTT
CASSVGAEMNTEAFF
>TRBJ2-3|-|-|TRBV20-1
TGCAGTGCTAGGAGCCCAGATACGCAGTATTTT
CSARSPDTQYF
>TRBJ2-1|TRBD2|-|TRBV7-2
TGTGCCAGCAGGCCAAAATTAGCGGGAGTTGGAGAGCAGTTCTTC
CASRPKLAGVGEQFF
>TRBJ1-5|-|-|TRBV19
TGTGCCAGTAGTATGTCAGGGTGGGTCAATCAGCCCCAGCATTTT
CASSMSGWVNQPQHF
>TRBJ1-2|-|-|TRBV2
TGTGCCAGCAGTGAGCAGGCCCCGGCTATCTATGGCTACACCTTC
CASSEQAPAIYGYTF
>TRBJ1-4|-|once|TRBV30
TGTGCCTGGAGTGATACAGGGAAGAATGCAAAACTGTTTTTT
CAWSDTGKNAKLFF
>TRBJ2-3|-|-|TRBV19
TGTGCCAGTAGTCCCCAGACAGGGAAAGCGGGCGATACGCAGTATTTT
CASSPQTGKAGDTQYF
>TRBJ2-1|TRBD2|-|TRBV11-2
TGTGCCAGCAGCTTAGAGGGCGGGAGGAGTAGGAAGCAGTTCTTC
CASSLEGGRSRKQFF
>TRBJ1-1|-|-|TRBV30
TGTGCCTGGAGTATATCCTCGAACACTGAAGCTTTCTTT
CAWSISSNTEAFF
>TRBJ1-3|-|few|TRBV5-1
TGCGCCAGCAGCAGAACAGGGACCTCTGGAAACACCATATATTTT
CASSRTGTSGNTIYF
>TRBJ2-5|TRBD1|-|TRBV24-1
TGTGCCACCAGTAATACAGGGGGAGAGACCCAGTACTTC
CATSNTGGETQYF
>TRBJ2-5|TRBD1|-|TRBV4-3
TGCGCCAGCAGCCAAGGGACAGGGTCCGAGACCCAGTACTTC
CASSQGTGSETQYF
>TRBJ2-2|-|-|TRBV3-1/TRBV3-2
TGTGCCAGCAACGGGATGAACACCGGGGAGCTGTTTTTT
CASNGMNTGELFF
>TRBJ1-5|TRBD1|-|TRBV7-3
TGTGCCAGCAGCTACCGGGACAGAGGCAATCAGCCCCAGCATTTT
CASSYRDRGNQPQHF
>TRBJ2-3|-|-|TRBV5-1
TGCGCCAGCAGCGACCCCCAGGGGGGAGATACGCAGTATTTT
CASSDPQGGDTQYF
>TRBJ1-6|-|once|TRBV24-1
TGTGCCACCAGTGACCCCGGACGGGGAACCTATAATTCACCCCTCCACTTT
CATSDPGRGTYNSPLHF
>TRBJ1-5|TRBD1|-|TRBV28
TGTGCCAGCAGTTCCGGGACAGTTAATCAGCCCCAGCATTTT
CASSSGTVNQPQHF
>TRBJ1-5|TRBD1|-|TRBV10-3
TGTGCCATCAGTGAGTCGGGACAGGGCCGCCAGCCCCAGCATTTT
CAISESGQGRQPQHF
>TRBJ1-5|-|few|TRBV15
TGTGCCACCTGGGCCGGCCTTAGCAATCAGCCCCAGCATTTT
CATWAGLSNQPQHF
>TRBJ2-3|TRBD2|-|TRBV7-3
TGTGCCAGCAGCTTAACCGGGGCTAGCGGGAGGGGAGCAGATACGCAGTATTTT
CASSLTGASGRGADTQYF
>TRBJ2-1|TRBD2|once|TRBV7-6
TGTGCCAGCACGGGACTAGCGGGAGGCTACAATGAGCAGTTCTTC
CASTGLAGGYNEQFF
>TRBJ1-5|-|-|TRBV27
TGTGCCAGCAGTTTGGATGGGGGCTGGGGCAATCAGCCCCAGCATTTT
CASSLDGGWGNQPQHF
>TRBJ1-5|-|few|TRBV5-3
TGTGCCAAATGGGGGCGGTTCCAGCCCCAGCATTTT
CAKWGRFQPQHF
>TRBJ2-7|TRBD1|-|TRBV30
TGTGCCTGGGGTAAGGACAGGCGCCACGAGCAGTACTTC
CAWGKDRRHEQYF
>TRBJ1-1|TRBD1|-|TRBV30
TGTGCCTGGACCCCGACAGGGTATGGCACTGAAGCTTTCTTT
CAWTPTGYGTEAFF
>TRBJ2-5|-|-|TRBV25-1
TGTGCCAGCAGTGATTTCGGTCCGGAGGAGACCCAGTACTTC
CASSDFGPEETQYF
>TRBJ1-4|-|few|TRBV5-1
TGCGCCAGCAGCTTAGAAGGGAGTAATGAAAAACTGTTTTTT
CASSLEGSNEKLFF
>TRBJ2-3|TRBD2|-|TRBV3-1/TRBV3-2
TGTGCCAGCAGCCCGACTAGCGGAGGCACAGATACGCAGTATTTT
CASSPTSGGTDTQYF
>TRBJ2-7|TRBD2|-|TRBV2
TGTGCCAGCAGTGCCCCCCGGGGGGTCTTATACGAGCAGTACTTC
CASSAPRGVLYEQYF
>TRBJ2-5|-|-|TRBV7-9
TGTGCCAGCAGCTTATATGAGACCCAGTACTTC
CASSLYETQYF
>TRBJ1-2|TRBD1|-|TRBV19
TGTGCCAGTAGTCGTACCGGGACAGGGGGCATATATGGCTACACCTTC
CASSRTGTGGIYGYTF
>TRBJ2-1|TRBD2|-|TRBV3-1/TRBV3-2
TGTGCCAGCAGCCAAGGGACTAGCCTACTTAACTCCTACAATGAGCAGTTCTTC
CASSQGTSLLNSYNEQFF
>TRBJ2-3|TRBD1|-|TRBV5-1
TGCGCCAGCAGCCCGTGGACAGGGCCTCGGGGAGATACGCAGTATTTT
CASSPWTGPRGDTQYF
>TRBJ1-2|-|few|TRBV15
TGTGCCACCAGTCTCTCAGTGGATGGCTACACCTTC
CATSLSVDGYTF
>TRBJ1-2|-|-|TRBV24-1
TGTGCCACCAGTGATTACCGCGGGGGTGGCTACACCTTC
CATSDYRGGGYTF
>TRBJ2-1|TRBD2|once|TRBV5-1
TGCGCCAGCAGCTTGAGTTTTACTAGCGGGAATGGTGAGCAGTTCTTC
CASSLSFTSGNGEQFF
>TRBJ1-5|TRBD1|-|TRBV4-3
TGCGCCAGCAGGGCAGGGGACAGCTATCAGCCCCAGCATTTT
CASRAGDSYQPQHF